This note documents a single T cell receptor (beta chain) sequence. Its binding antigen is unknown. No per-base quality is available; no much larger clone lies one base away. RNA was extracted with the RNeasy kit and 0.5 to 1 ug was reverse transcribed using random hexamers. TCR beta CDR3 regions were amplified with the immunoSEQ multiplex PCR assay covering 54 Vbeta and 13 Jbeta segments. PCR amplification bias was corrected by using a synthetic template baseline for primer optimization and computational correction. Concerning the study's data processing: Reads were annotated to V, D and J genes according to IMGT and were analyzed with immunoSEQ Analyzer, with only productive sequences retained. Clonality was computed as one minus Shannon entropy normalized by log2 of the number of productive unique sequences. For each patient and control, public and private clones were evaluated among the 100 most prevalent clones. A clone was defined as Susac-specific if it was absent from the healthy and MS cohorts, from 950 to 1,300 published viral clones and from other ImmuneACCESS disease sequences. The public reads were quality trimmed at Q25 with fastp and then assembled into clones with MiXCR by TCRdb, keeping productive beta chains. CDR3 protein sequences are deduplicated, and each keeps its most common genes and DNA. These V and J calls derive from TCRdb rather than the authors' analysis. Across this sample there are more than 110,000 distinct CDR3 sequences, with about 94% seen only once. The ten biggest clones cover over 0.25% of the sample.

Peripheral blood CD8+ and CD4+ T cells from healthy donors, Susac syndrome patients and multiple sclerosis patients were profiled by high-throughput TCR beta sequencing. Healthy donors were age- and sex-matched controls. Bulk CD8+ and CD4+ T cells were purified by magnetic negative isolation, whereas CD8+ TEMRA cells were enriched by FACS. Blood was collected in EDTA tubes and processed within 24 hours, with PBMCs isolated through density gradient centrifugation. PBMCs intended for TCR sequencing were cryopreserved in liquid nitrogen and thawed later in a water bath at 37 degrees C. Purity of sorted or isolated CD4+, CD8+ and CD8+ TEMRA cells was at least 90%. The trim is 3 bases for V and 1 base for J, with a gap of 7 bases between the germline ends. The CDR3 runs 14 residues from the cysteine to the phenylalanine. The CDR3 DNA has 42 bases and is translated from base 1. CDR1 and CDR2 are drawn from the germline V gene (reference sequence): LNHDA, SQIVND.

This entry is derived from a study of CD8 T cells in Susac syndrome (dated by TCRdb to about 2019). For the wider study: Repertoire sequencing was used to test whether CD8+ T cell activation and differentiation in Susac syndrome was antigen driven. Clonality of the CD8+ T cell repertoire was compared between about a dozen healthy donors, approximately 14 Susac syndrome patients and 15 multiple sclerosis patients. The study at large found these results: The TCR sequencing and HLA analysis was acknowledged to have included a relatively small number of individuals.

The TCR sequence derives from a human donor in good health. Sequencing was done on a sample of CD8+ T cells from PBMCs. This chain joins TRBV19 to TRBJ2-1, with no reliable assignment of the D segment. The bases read TGTGCCAGTAGTATTGGAGCTTCCTACAATGAGCAGTTCTTC. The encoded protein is CASSIGASYNEQFF.